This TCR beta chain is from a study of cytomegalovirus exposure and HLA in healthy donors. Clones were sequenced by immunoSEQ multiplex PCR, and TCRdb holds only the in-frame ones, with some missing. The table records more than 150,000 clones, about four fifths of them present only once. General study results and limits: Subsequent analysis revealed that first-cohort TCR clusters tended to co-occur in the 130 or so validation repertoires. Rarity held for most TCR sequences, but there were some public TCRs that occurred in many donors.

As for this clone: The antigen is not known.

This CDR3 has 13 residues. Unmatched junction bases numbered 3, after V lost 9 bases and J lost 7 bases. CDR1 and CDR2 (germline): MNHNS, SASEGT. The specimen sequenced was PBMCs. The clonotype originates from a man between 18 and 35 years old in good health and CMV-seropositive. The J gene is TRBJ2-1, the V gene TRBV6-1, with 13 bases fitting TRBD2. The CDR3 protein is CASTSGRGNEQFF. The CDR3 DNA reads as TGTGCCAGTACTAGCGGGAGGGGTAATGAGCAGTTCTTC.